A selection of T cell receptor beta chains follows, all from one sample in a study of cytomegalovirus exposure and HLA in healthy donors. Profiled with immunoSEQ multiplex PCR; TCRdb holds only in-frame clones, not every one. Among more than 150,000 clones, about three quarters were seen once, and the ten largest hold roughly an eighth. The source material was PBMCs. All receptors derive from a man in his forties or fifties in good health and CMV-seropositive. Both conserved end residues are part of each CDR3. A D gene is named only where the DNA matches it firmly. Only part of the rows carry a size: once, few, many, or a class if the clone is expanded.

d_call: TRBD1
v_call: TRBV9
j_call: TRBJ2-7
clone_size: .
cdr3_nt: TGTGCCAGCAGCGCGGTAGGGGGAGACAGGGACTACGAGCAGTACTTC
cdr3_aa: CASSAVGGDRDYEQYF

d_call: TRBD1
v_call: TRBV4-1
j_call: TRBJ1-1
clone_size: .
cdr3_nt: TGCGCCAGCAGCCGACAGACAGGGGGATCTGGCAACATGAAGAACACTGAAGCTTTCTTT
cdr3_aa: CASSRQTGGSGNMKNTEAFF

d_call: TRBD1
v_call: TRBV7-3
j_call: TRBJ2-2
clone_size: .
cdr3_nt: TGTGCCAGCAGCATAAAGGGAGACAGGGTCAACACCGGGGAGCTGTTTTTT
cdr3_aa: CASSIKGDRVNTGELFF

d_call: TRBD2
v_call: TRBV5-6
j_call: TRBJ2-1
clone_size: few
cdr3_nt: TGTGCCAGCAGCTTTGGACTAGACGATGAGCAGTTCTTC
cdr3_aa: CASSFGLDDEQFF

d_call: TRBD2
v_call: TRBV13
j_call: TRBJ2-7
clone_size: .
cdr3_nt: TGTGCCAGCAGCAACCTCCTTAAGGGACTAGCGGGGGGGGCCTACGAGCAGTACTTC
cdr3_aa: CASSNLLKGLAGGAYEQYF

d_call: TRBD1
v_call: TRBV7-2
j_call: TRBJ1-5
clone_size: .
cdr3_nt: TGTGCCAGCAGCTTAGGCGGGACAGGGACCAATCAGCCCCAGCATTTT
cdr3_aa: CASSLGGTGTNQPQHF

d_call: .
v_call: TRBV6-6
j_call: TRBJ1-5
clone_size: .
cdr3_nt: TGTGCCAGCAGTCCCCGGGGTTATAGCAATCAGCCCCAGCATTTT
cdr3_aa: CASSPRGYSNQPQHF

d_call: .
v_call: TRBV6-1
j_call: TRBJ1-1
clone_size: .
cdr3_nt: TGTGCCAGCAGCCCCCTCCGTCTGAACACTGAAGCTTTCTTT
cdr3_aa: CASSPLRLNTEAFF

d_call: .
v_call: TRBV4-1
j_call: TRBJ2-3
clone_size: .
cdr3_nt: TGCGCCAGCAGCCGTCGACAGAGCACAGATACGCAGTATTTT
cdr3_aa: CASSRRQSTDTQYF

d_call: TRBD1
v_call: TRBV5-1
j_call: TRBJ1-2
clone_size: .
cdr3_nt: TGCGCCAGCGGAACAGGGGTTCAGGTGAAAGGCTACACCTTC
cdr3_aa: CASGTGVQVKGYTF

d_call: .
v_call: TRBV6-6
j_call: TRBJ2-1
clone_size: .
cdr3_nt: TGTGCCACAGAGGCGGGATCCGGGAGCTATGAGCAGTTCTTC
cdr3_aa: CATEAGSGSYEQFF

d_call: TRBD2
v_call: TRBV2
j_call: TRBJ2-7
clone_size: .
cdr3_nt: TGTGCCAGCAGCGCTAGCGGGGGGGCCTACGAGCAGTACTTC
cdr3_aa: CASSASGGAYEQYF

d_call: .
v_call: TRBV4-1
j_call: TRBJ1-5
clone_size: once
cdr3_nt: TGCGCCAGCAGCCAATATGAGGATCAGCCCCAGCATTTT
cdr3_aa: CASSQYEDQPQHF

d_call: TRBD1
v_call: TRBV18
j_call: TRBJ2-7
clone_size: .
cdr3_nt: TGTGCCAGCTCACCGGACAGGGGGCTTACCTACGAGCAGTACTTC
cdr3_aa: CASSPDRGLTYEQYF

d_call: .
v_call: TRBV5-6
j_call: TRBJ2-2
clone_size: .
cdr3_nt: TGTGCCAGCAGCTTGGACAGGGTCCCCGGGGAGCTGTTTTTT
cdr3_aa: CASSLDRVPGELFF

d_call: TRBD1
v_call: TRBV5-1
j_call: TRBJ1-1
clone_size: .
cdr3_nt: TGCGCCAGCAGCCTTTCGGGACAGGTCTCTGAAGCTTTCTTT
cdr3_aa: CASSLSGQVSEAFF

d_call: TRBD2
v_call: TRBV5-6
j_call: TRBJ2-1
clone_size: few
cdr3_nt: TGTGCCAGCAGCTTGGGAGGGGGACTAGCCAACAATGAGCAGTTCTTC
cdr3_aa: CASSLGGGLANNEQFF

d_call: TRBD1
v_call: TRBV27
j_call: TRBJ2-5
clone_size: .
cdr3_nt: TGTGCCAGCAGTTTAAAGAGGACAGGGGGCTTTCAGACCCAGTACTTC
cdr3_aa: CASSLKRTGGFQTQYF

d_call: TRBD1
v_call: TRBV5-1
j_call: TRBJ2-5
clone_size: .
cdr3_nt: TGCGCCAGCAGCCCCGGACAGGGGGTAGGGGGGGAGACCCAGTACTTC
cdr3_aa: CASSPGQGVGGETQYF

d_call: .
v_call: TRBV28
j_call: TRBJ1-2
clone_size: .
cdr3_nt: TGTGCCAACAGTTTATTGGACGCGGGACCCTATGGCTACACCTTC
cdr3_aa: CANSLLDAGPYGYTF

d_call: .
v_call: TRBV19
j_call: TRBJ2-2
clone_size: .
cdr3_nt: TGTGCCAGTAGAGCGGGGACACCCTTCACCGGGGAGCTGTTTTTT
cdr3_aa: CASRAGTPFTGELFF

d_call: TRBD1
v_call: TRBV7-2
j_call: TRBJ2-7
clone_size: .
cdr3_nt: TGTGCCAGCAGCTCCGGGACAGGGGCCTACGAGCAGTACTTC
cdr3_aa: CASSSGTGAYEQYF

d_call: .
v_call: TRBV5-4
j_call: TRBJ1-2
clone_size: few
cdr3_nt: TGTGCCAGCAGCTTGGAAGGGGGTCAAGGTCGAGGCTACACCTTC
cdr3_aa: CASSLEGGQGRGYTF

d_call: TRBD1
v_call: TRBV10-3
j_call: TRBJ1-6
clone_size: .
cdr3_nt: TGTGCCATCAGCGGGACAGGTCAACCATCACCCCTCCACTTT
cdr3_aa: CAISGTGQPSPLHF

d_call: .
v_call: TRBV29-1
j_call: TRBJ2-7
clone_size: .
cdr3_nt: TGCAGCGTTGAAGATTCCGGCTACGAGCAGTACTTC
cdr3_aa: CSVEDSGYEQYF

d_call: .
v_call: TRBV7-9
j_call: TRBJ2-2
clone_size: .
cdr3_nt: TGTTCCAGCAGCTTAGAACGGAGTAACACCGGGGAGCTGTTTTTT
cdr3_aa: CSSSLERSNTGELFF

d_call: TRBD1
v_call: TRBV5-6
j_call: TRBJ2-2
clone_size: .
cdr3_nt: TGTGCCAGCTATCGGACAGGGATCTTAGGCACCGGGGAGCTGTTTTTT
cdr3_aa: CASYRTGILGTGELFF

d_call: .
v_call: TRBV18
j_call: TRBJ2-7
clone_size: .
cdr3_nt: TGTGCCAGCTCACCACAGGGGCCCAACTACGAGCAGTACTTC
cdr3_aa: CASSPQGPNYEQYF

d_call: TRBD1
v_call: TRBV27
j_call: TRBJ1-2
clone_size: .
cdr3_nt: TGTGCCAGCAGGCTTGGGACAGGGTATGGCTACACCTTC
cdr3_aa: CASRLGTGYGYTF

d_call: .
v_call: TRBV2
j_call: TRBJ2-7
clone_size: .
cdr3_nt: TGTGCCAGCAAGGATGGGCACAGCCAGAGATCCGAGCAGTACTTC
cdr3_aa: CASKDGHSQRSEQYF

d_call: TRBD1
v_call: TRBV4-2
j_call: TRBJ2-3
clone_size: .
cdr3_nt: TGTGCCAGCAGCAAATACAGGGGGGAGGGCACAGATACGCAGTATTTT
cdr3_aa: CASSKYRGEGTDTQYF

d_call: TRBD2
v_call: TRBV13
j_call: TRBJ2-7
clone_size: .
cdr3_nt: TGTGCCAGCAGCCTAGAGCGGGGGGACTCCTACGAGCAGTACTTC
cdr3_aa: CASSLERGDSYEQYF

d_call: .
v_call: TRBV2
j_call: TRBJ2-2
clone_size: .
cdr3_nt: TGTGCCAGCAGACCGGACAGATTGGGGACCGGGGAGCTGTTTTTT
cdr3_aa: CASRPDRLGTGELFF

d_call: .
v_call: TRBV4-3
j_call: TRBJ1-6
clone_size: .
cdr3_nt: TGCGCCAGCAGCCAAGGTGGCGGATTCCAAAATTCACCCCTCCACTTT
cdr3_aa: CASSQGGGFQNSPLHF

d_call: .
v_call: TRBV18
j_call: TRBJ1-1
clone_size: .
cdr3_nt: TGTGCCAGCTCACAAATCGGGGGATTGAACACTGAAGCTTTCTTT
cdr3_aa: CASSQIGGLNTEAFF

d_call: .
v_call: TRBV6-1
j_call: TRBJ1-1
clone_size: few
cdr3_nt: TGTGCCTCGGGACAACAACGGGCCACTGAAGCTTTCTTT
cdr3_aa: CASGQQRATEAFF

d_call: .
v_call: TRBV6-4
j_call: TRBJ1-4
clone_size: .
cdr3_nt: TGTGCCAGCAGCCCGACGGGACACACTAATGAAAAACTGTTTTTT
cdr3_aa: CASSPTGHTNEKLFF